This TCR beta chain was recovered during a study of cytomegalovirus exposure and HLA in healthy donors. Notes on this clone: Its antigen remains unknown.

Clones were sequenced by immunoSEQ multiplex PCR, and TCRdb holds only the in-frame ones, with some missing. The sample shows 150,000 to 180,000 clones, less than 90% of them seen only once. Points from the study as a whole: There were a few CMV-associated chains whose specificity for CMV antigens was confirmed in vitro. Published work reported that the classifier diagnosed cytomegalovirus status with high specificity and sensitivity.

Trimming left V 4 bases short and J 0 bases short, with 7 bases between. CDR1 MNHEY and CDR2 SVGAGI come from the germline V gene. The CDR3 is 14 residues long. Sequencing was done on a sample of PBMCs. This chain links TRBV6-5 with TRBJ2-1; D gene unclear. This sequence was found in a man younger than 35 in good health and CMV-seropositive. The CDR3 sequence: CASSFKSSYNEQFF. The CDR3 DNA follows: TGTGCCAGCAGTTTTAAGAGCTCCTACAATGAGCAGTTCTTC.